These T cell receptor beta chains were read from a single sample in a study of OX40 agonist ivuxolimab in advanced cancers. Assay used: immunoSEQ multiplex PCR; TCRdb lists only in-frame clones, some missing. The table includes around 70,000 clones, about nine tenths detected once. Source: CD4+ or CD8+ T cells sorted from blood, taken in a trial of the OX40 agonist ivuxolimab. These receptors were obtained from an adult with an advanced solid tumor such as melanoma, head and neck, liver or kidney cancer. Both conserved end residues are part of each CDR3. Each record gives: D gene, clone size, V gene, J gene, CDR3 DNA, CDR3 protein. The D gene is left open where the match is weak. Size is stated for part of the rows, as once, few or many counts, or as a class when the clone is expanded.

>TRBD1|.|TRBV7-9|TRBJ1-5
TGTGCCAGCAGTCAGACAGGGGACCAGCCCCAGCATTTT
CASSQTGDQPQHF
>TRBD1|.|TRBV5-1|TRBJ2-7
TGCGCCAGCAGCCCAAGTCTTCGGGACAGGGGCACGACACTCTCCTACGAGCAGTACTTC
CASSPSLRDRGTTLSYEQYF
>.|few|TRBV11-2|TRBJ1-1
TGTGCCAGCAATCTTGGGATAGAGAACACTGAAGCTTTCTTT
CASNLGIENTEAFF
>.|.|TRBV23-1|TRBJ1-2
TGCGCCAGCTATGGCTACACCTTC
CASYGYTF
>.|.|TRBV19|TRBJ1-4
TGTGCCAGTACCGGGCAGGGGTTTAATGAAAAACTGTTTTTT
CASTGQGFNEKLFF
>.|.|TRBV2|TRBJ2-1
TGTGCCAGCAGTGGGTTCGGTTACAATGAGCAGTTCTTC
CASSGFGYNEQFF
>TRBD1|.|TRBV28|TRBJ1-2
TGTGCCAGCAACTTAGGGGGACAGAGTCTTTACTATGGCTACACCTTC
CASNLGGQSLYYGYTF
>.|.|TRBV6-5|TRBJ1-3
TGTGCCAGCAGTGGCGGCGGGGGGATCAACACCATATATTTT
CASSGGGGINTIYF
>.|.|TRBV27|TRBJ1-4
TGTGCCAGCAGTCCTCTAGATTTTGCAACTAATGAAAAACTGTTTTTT
CASSPLDFATNEKLFF
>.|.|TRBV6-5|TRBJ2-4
TGTGCCAGCACTCAAGGGAACATTCAGTACTTC
CASTQGNIQYF
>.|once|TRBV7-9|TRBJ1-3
TGTGCCAGCAGCTTAGCAGAGGTCTTCTCTGGAAACACCATATATTTT
CASSLAEVFSGNTIYF
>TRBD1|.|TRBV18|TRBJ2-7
TGTGCCAGCTCGTTTGGGACAGTAGTATACGAGCAGTACTTC
CASSFGTVVYEQYF
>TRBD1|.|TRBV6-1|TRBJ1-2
TGTGCCAGCAGTGGGGGACAGGGATACAGAGTCTATGGCTACACCTTC
CASSGGQGYRVYGYTF
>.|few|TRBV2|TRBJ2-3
TGTGCCAGACCCTCACAGGGTGAGGATACGCAGTATTTT
CARPSQGEDTQYF